The rows below give T cell receptor beta chains drawn from one sample of a study of blood T cells in healthy people across ages. TCRdb analysed the 5' RACE reads with MiXCR anew, one entry per CDR3 protein. The sample lists 650,000 to 1,000,000 distinct CDR3 sequences; more than 35% were seen once. Source material: blood. The receptor source for this set is a man at least 80 years old in good health. Both conserved end residues are part of each CDR3. Fields, in order: D gene, clone size, J gene, V gene, CDR3 DNA, CDR3 protein. The D gene is left open where the match is weak. Clone size appears in some rows only: once, few, many, or a class for an expanded clone.

>NA|NA|TRBJ2-3|TRBV15
TGTGCCACCAGCAGAGAGGGGATAGGGCAGCTCCGGGATACGCAGTATTTT
CATSREGIGQLRDTQYF
>NA|NA|TRBJ2-5|TRBV20-1
TGCAGTGCTAGAGGCCCCGAACTAGCCCCCGGCCAAGAGACCCAGTACTTC
CSARGPELAPGQETQYF
>NA|many|TRBJ1-4|TRBV7-3
TGTGCCAGCAGCTTAGATGGGGGCGGAAATGAAAAACTGTTTTTT
CASSLDGGGNEKLFF
>TRBD2|NA|TRBJ2-1|TRBV7-9
TGTGCCAGCAGCTTAGGGTCGGGAGGGCCGATCAATGAGCAGTTCTTC
CASSLGSGGPINEQFF
>NA|few|TRBJ2-7|TRBV28
TGTGCCAGCAGCGCCCTGGTTGGGGCCTACGAGCAGTACTTC
CASSALVGAYEQYF
>NA|few|TRBJ2-1|TRBV6-2/TRBV6-3
TGTGCCAGCAGTTACTCTGGGGGGAGGAGAAACAATGAGCAGTTCTTC
CASSYSGGRRNNEQFF
>TRBD2|NA|TRBJ2-7|TRBV29-1
TGCAGCATCTGGGGGGGGAGGAACAGTGGCGAGCAGTACTTC
CSIWGGRNSGEQYF
>NA|few|TRBJ2-5|TRBV19
TGTGCCAGTAGTATAGGTGGGATTCGGCAAGAGACCCAGTACTTC
CASSIGGIRQETQYF
>NA|NA|TRBJ2-7|TRBV3-1
TGTGCCAGCAGCCAAGGGAACCTCTACGAGCAGTACTTC
CASSQGNLYEQYF
>NA|NA|TRBJ2-3|TRBV7-2
TGTGCCAGCAGCTTAGTGGGGGGCACAGATACGCAGAATTTT
CASSLVGGTDTQNF
>NA|NA|TRBJ2-7|TRBV7-3
TGTGCCAGCAGCCCTGACCCGGGACCCAACTACGAGCAGTACTTC
CASSPDPGPNYEQYF
>TRBD1|few|TRBJ2-1|TRBV6-4
TGTGCCAGCAGTGTGACAGGGAACTCCTACAATGAGCAGTTCTTC
CASSVTGNSYNEQFF
>TRBD2|NA|TRBJ2-1|TRBV24-1
TGTGCCGCCAGTGATTTCACTAGCGGCTCCTACAATGAGCAGTTCTTC
CAASDFTSGSYNEQFF
>NA|NA|TRBJ2-1|TRBV5-6
TGTGCCAGCAGCTTGATCGGACCAATGGTCCATGAGCAGTTCTTC
CASSLIGPMVHEQFF
>NA|NA|TRBJ1-4|TRBV20-1
TGCAGTGCTAGAGAGGGGGCAGGGTCTAATGAAAAACTGTTTTTT
CSAREGAGSNEKLFF
>TRBD1|NA|TRBJ1-2|TRBV7-2
TGTGCCAGCAGCCCGACAGGGGGAACGCCAGGCTACACCTTC
CASSPTGGTPGYTF
>NA|NA|TRBJ2-1|TRBV3-1
TGTGCCAGCAGCGACCGACTGGGGCGGGATGAGCAGTTCTTC
CASSDRLGRDEQFF
>NA|NA|TRBJ2-2|TRBV24-1
TGTGCCACCAGTCTGGCAGATCGGATCGGGGAGCTGTTTTTT
CATSLADRIGELFF
>NA|NA|TRBJ2-3|TRBV28
TGTGCCAGCAAAGGCCGAGCATTTCCAGATACGCAGTATTTT
CASKGRAFPDTQYF
>TRBD2|many|TRBJ2-5|TRBV5-1
TGCGCCAGCAGCCGGAGCGGGAATCAAGAGACCCAGTACTTC
CASSRSGNQETQYF
>TRBD1|NA|TRBJ2-7|TRBV12-3/TRBV12-4
TGTGCCAGCAGTTTCGATGGGACAGGGGGGGGATATGAGCAGTACTTC
CASSFDGTGGGYEQYF
>TRBD2|NA|TRBJ2-3|TRBV5-1
TGCGCCAGCAGCTTAGGCAGGGTGGCGACTAGCGGGAGTGATACGCAGTATTTT
CASSLGRVATSGSDTQYF
>NA|NA|TRBJ2-3|TRBV29-1
TGCAGCGTTGCAGGGACCACCACTAGCACAGATACGCAGTATTTT
CSVAGTTTSTDTQYF
>NA|many|TRBJ1-5|TRBV12-3/TRBV12-4
TGTGCCAGCCGAATCCGGGACTTCGGAAATCAGCCCCAGCATTTT
CASRIRDFGNQPQHF
>TRBD2|NA|TRBJ2-5|TRBV27
TGTGCCAGCAGTTTATATCGGGGGGGGACGGAGACCCAGTACTTC
CASSLYRGGTETQYF
>NA|NA|TRBJ2-1|TRBV29-1
TGCAGCGTTGAACGTCGGGCCACCTGGGGTGAGCAGTTCTTC
CSVERRATWGEQFF
>NA|NA|TRBJ1-5|TRBV28
TGTGCCAGCAGTCTGACAGAATCGAAGAGTAGCAATCAGCCCCAGCATTTT
CASSLTESKSSNQPQHF
>NA|once|TRBJ1-5|TRBV27
TGTGCCAGCAGTTTATCCGGCGGACCCAATCAGCCCCAGCATTTT
CASSLSGGPNQPQHF